The rows below give T cell receptor beta chains drawn from one sample of a study of blood T cells in healthy people across ages. TCRdb itself ran the 5' RACE reads through MiXCR, one entry per CDR3 protein. Of 1.5 million to 2 million distinct CDR3 sequences in the sample, more than 35% were seen once. The specimen sequenced was blood. The receptors derive from a human donor in good health. Each CDR3 is given with its conserved first and last residue. D genes are given only for firm matches. Size is stated for part of the rows, as once, few or many counts, or as a class when the clone is expanded.

size,V,J,D,DNA,CDR3
NA,TRBV10-3,TRBJ1-2,NA,TGTGCCATCAGTGGAAAGATAGAAGGAAATGTCGGCTACACCTTC,CAISGKIEGNVGYTF
few,TRBV6-5,TRBJ1-4,NA,TGTGCCAGCAGTTTCACCGGACTGGCTGAAAAACTGTTTTTT,CASSFTGLAEKLFF
once,TRBV29-1,TRBJ2-5,NA,TGCAGCGTTGTTCGGGGAGGTCCAGAGACCCAGTACTTC,CSVVRGGPETQYF
NA,TRBV6-6,TRBJ2-7,TRBD1,TGTGCCAGCACCGGACAGGGTCTCCTCTACGAGCAGTACTTC,CASTGQGLLYEQYF
NA,TRBV6-6,TRBJ1-1,NA,TGTGCCAGCAGTTACTCAGGGGGTGGGGGGACTGAAGCTTTCTTT,CASSYSGGGGTEAFF
few,TRBV20-1,TRBJ2-3,NA,TGCAGTGCTCCAACCGGGACTCCTAGGGCAGATACGCAGTATTTT,CSAPTGTPRADTQYF
NA,TRBV28,TRBJ1-2,NA,TGTGCCAGCACCCCCAGGCGTACTAACTATGGCTACACCTTC,CASTPRRTNYGYTF
NA,TRBV4-2,TRBJ2-3,TRBD2,TGTGCCAGCAGCCAGCACAGATACGGGGGGGCCGGCGGCACAGATACGCAGTATTTT,CASSQHRYGGAGGTDTQYF
NA,TRBV5-1,TRBJ2-7,TRBD1,TGCGCCAGCAGCTTGTCCAGACAGGGTATCGAGCAGTACTTC,CASSLSRQGIEQYF
few,TRBV10-3,TRBJ2-6,NA,TGTGCCATCAGTGGACCTAATGGGGAAAGCGTCACTTACTCTGGGGCCAACGTCCCGACTTTC,CAISGPNGESVTYSGANVPTF
NA,TRBV4-3,TRBJ1-6,NA,TGCGCCAGCAGCGAGGGCCGTTCCTATAATTCACCCCTCCACTTT,CASSEGRSYNSPLHF
NA,TRBV4-1,TRBJ2-1,TRBD1,TGCGCCAGCAGCACGTCCCGACAGGGTCGGGAGCAGTTCTTC,CASSTSRQGREQFF
once,TRBV20-1,TRBJ2-5,NA,TGCAGTGCTGCTCTCCGCAGGGCTGAGACCCAGTACTTC,CSAALRRAETQYF
few,TRBV20-1,TRBJ2-3,NA,TGCAGTGCTAGAGAGGACTCAGATACGCAGTATTTT,CSAREDSDTQYF
NA,TRBV20-1,TRBJ1-5,NA,TGCAGTGCTAGGATCAGGGGTATTGGCAATCAGCCCCAGCATTTT,CSARIRGIGNQPQHF
NA,TRBV7-2,TRBJ2-1,TRBD2,TGTGCCAGCAGCTCTAACGGACTAGCGGGGTCTTACAATGAGCAGTTCTTC,CASSSNGLAGSYNEQFF
NA,TRBV9,TRBJ2-6,NA,TGTGCCAGCAGCCCCCCGACAGGGGCGGGAGTCAACGTCCGGACTTTC,CASSPPTGAGVNVRTF
NA,TRBV7-2,TRBJ1-2,NA,TGTGCCAGCAGCTCCCCGACAGGACCCAAAACCTCTAACTATGGCTACACCTTC,CASSSPTGPKTSNYGYTF
NA,TRBV6-2/TRBV6-3,TRBJ2-7,NA,TGTGCCAGCACCATTAGTCCCGGGACCTCCTACGAGCAGTACTTC,CASTISPGTSYEQYF
few,TRBV20-1,TRBJ2-3,TRBD2,TGCAGTGCTAGAGTGGGCGGGGGGGCCCCAGATACGCAGTATTTT,CSARVGGGAPDTQYF
few,TRBV3-1,TRBJ2-1,TRBD2,TGTGCCAGCAGCCAAGGACGACTAGCGGGGGCCCTCACCTCCTACAATGAGCAGTTCTTC,CASSQGRLAGALTSYNEQFF
NA,TRBV11-2,TRBJ2-1,TRBD2,TGTGCCAGCAGCTTACAACTAGCGGGGGGCGCTCCCTCCTACAATGAGCAGTTCTTC,CASSLQLAGGAPSYNEQFF
few,TRBV2,TRBJ2-5,NA,TGTGCCAGCAGGGCGGATGAAGAGACCCAGTACTTC,CASRADEETQYF
few,TRBV2,TRBJ1-4,NA,TGTGCCAGCAGTGAATTTGGGGAAAAACTGTTTTTT,CASSEFGEKLFF
many,TRBV4-3,TRBJ2-7,NA,TGCGCCAGCAGCCATCTGGCTACGGGGACCTACGAGCAGTACTTC,CASSHLATGTYEQYF
NA,TRBV5-8,TRBJ2-7,NA,TGTGCCAGCAGCATCCCTCGACAGGGACTGCCCTCCTACGAGCAGTACTTC,CASSIPRQGLPSYEQYF
NA,TRBV19,TRBJ2-2,NA,TGTGCCAGTAGTATTCACCGGAACGGGGAGCTGTTTTTT,CASSIHRNGELFF